This T cell receptor (beta chain) originates from a study of Ad26.COV2.S vaccination and SARS-CoV-2 variants. Study information: In the COV1001 trial, the donor was in the Ad26.COV2.S arm. Ad26.COV2.S was injected intramuscularly once or twice, 56 days apart.

Treatment: about 20 received Ad26.COV2.S at low or high dose, single or two shots; roughly five received placebo; per-sample allocation not given. It was on day 63 after the first vaccine or placebo injection that samples were taken. An Ad26 vector carrying the Wuhan-strain SARS-CoV-2 spike served as the vaccine. V trimming: 2 bases; J trimming: 1 base; junction bases outside the gene matches: 0. CDR3 length: 14 residues. Germline assignment: CDR1 KGHSH and CDR2 LQKENI. Repertoires were generated with immunoSEQ multiplex PCR, while TCRdb's copy carries only in-frame clones and drops some. There are about 350,000 clones in the sample; about nine tenths occur only once, and around 5.8% lies in the top ten. The count of this clone is one. This same CDR3 is encoded by further DNA sequences in the sample.

This sample comprised peripheral blood, obtained in a trial of Ad26.COV2.S vaccine versus placebo. This receptor was obtained from a person aged 18-65 years who received the Ad26.COV2.S COVID-19 vaccine or a placebo. V is TRBV18 and J is TRBJ1-1; TRBD1 aligns across 8 bases. The CDR3: CASSPTGGNTEAFF. CDR3 sequence (DNA): TGTGCCAGCTCACCAACAGGGGGGAACACTGAAGCTTTCTTT.